This section outlines one T cell receptor (beta chain) sequence together with its context. Its antigen is unidentified. The V end lost 7 bases, the J end lost 0 bases, and 10 bases lay between the germline ends. Per the germline V gene, CDR1 is LNHDA and CDR2 is SQIVND (reference sequence). The CDR3 runs to 14 residues. The table came from immunoSEQ multiplex PCR; TCRdb's copy has only in-frame clones and leaves some out. The sample comprises around 97,000 clones, about nine tenths of which are singletons, and more than 0.15% rests with the top ten. The data stem from a study of graft-versus-host responses after intestinal transplantation. Study context: All recipients were given anti-thymocyte globulin induction, and tacrolimus and steroids were then administered for about three years. Findings and limits, study-wide: High graft-versus-host to host-versus-graft clonal ratios were seen in allografts of patients with graft-donor T cell macrochimerism. GvH clones surfaced in recipient marrow, some emerging earlier in ileum or blood.

The clonotype comes from a human donor who was the organ donor for an intestinal transplant. The chain employs TRBV19 and TRBJ1-3, with D maybe TRBD1 (6 bases). The sample was unstimulated CD4+ T cells sorted from spleen or lymph node cells, taken before transplant. CDR3 in DNA: TGTGCCAGTACAGGGGTCCTCTCTGGAAACACCATATATTTT. Residues: CASTGVLSGNTIYF.